The sample holds a few counts of the clone carrying this T cell receptor (beta chain). As yet, its antigen is unknown. This specimen belongs to a study of identical twins. Trimming cost V 6 bases and J 6 bases; bases outside gene matches: 6. CDR1 is DFQATT and CDR2 is SNEGSKA in the germline V gene (reference sequence). The CDR3 extends over 12 amino acids. The authors used template switching to add a universal primer site and gave cDNA unique molecular identifiers. TCRdb fed the 5' RACE reads into MiXCR, producing one record per CDR3 protein. Of 750,000 to 950,000 distinct CDR3 sequences in the sample, around 12% were seen once. Study-level findings and limits: In monozygotic twins, models underestimated the sharing of out-of-frame TCR alpha.

In addition, the sample was reused for a study of yellow fever vaccine responses in identical twins. That paper states: The T cell response to vaccination in identical twins was reportedly partly convergent and partly personalized.

Sequencing used PBMCs. The origin of this receptor is a woman in her late teens or twenties in good health. The V call is TRBV20-1, the J call TRBJ2-3; the match to TRBD1 covers 7 bases. In DNA form, the CDR3 reads TGCAGTGCGATACAGGGGTCCGATACGCAGTATTTT. This translates into CSAIQGSDTQYF.